Listed below are T cell receptor beta chains from one sample, sequenced in a study of cytomegalovirus exposure and HLA in healthy donors. TCRdb's copy holds only in-frame clones and misses some; the assay was immunoSEQ multiplex PCR. Its clone listing holds some 75,000 clones. Sequencing was performed on PBMCs. The receptors derive from a man aged 40-49 years in good health and CMV-seronegative. CDR3s include the opening cysteine and the closing phenylalanine or tryptophan. The D gene is left open where the match is weak.

d_gene	v_gene	j_gene	CDR3nt	CDR3aa
-	TRBV11-3	TRBJ1-1	TGTGCCAGCAGCTTAGACTTGAGGACTGAAGCTTTCTTT	CASSLDLRTEAFF
TRBD1	TRBV5-6	TRBJ1-2	TGTGCCAGCAGCTTGGAGGGGACAGGAATTAACTATGGCTACACCTTC	CASSLEGTGINYGYTF
TRBD2	TRBV30	TRBJ2-3	TGTGCCTGGAGTGTAAAGGCGGGAGGGCTCACAGATACGCAGTATTTT	CAWSVKAGGLTDTQYF
-	TRBV7-2	TRBJ2-7	TGCGCCAGCAGCTTAAATTCGGGAGCCGAGCAGTACTTC	CASSLNSGAEQYF
-	TRBV4-3	TRBJ1-5	TGCGCCAGCAGCCAAGAGAGGTCATATAGCAATCAGCCCCAGCATTTT	CASSQERSYSNQPQHF
-	TRBV6-1	TRBJ1-5	TGTGCCAGCATGGGGGACAATAGCAATCAGCCCCAGCATTTT	CASMGDNSNQPQHF
-	TRBV6-5	TRBJ1-2	TGTGCCAGCAGCCGAGGGGACTGGCGGGACTATGGCTACACCTTC	CASSRGDWRDYGYTF
TRBD2	TRBV30	TRBJ2-1	TGTGCCTGGAGGGGACTAGCGCTTTACAATGAGCAGTTCTTC	CAWRGLALYNEQFF
TRBD2	TRBV10-3	TRBJ2-5	TGTGCCATCAGTGAGGGGCGGGAGGGCCTAGAGACCCAGTACTTC	CAISEGREGLETQYF
-	TRBV20-1	TRBJ2-3	TGCAGTGCTAGTACCGGGGATACGCAGTATTTT	CSASTGDTQYF
-	TRBV9	TRBJ2-2	TGTGCCAGCAGTATTAACCTCAGGGAAGGGGTCGGCACCGGGGAGCTGTTTTTT	CASSINLREGVGTGELFF
TRBD2	TRBV4-3	TRBJ2-7	TGCGCCAGCAGCCAGGAGAGGACTAGCGGCCTCTACGAGCAGTACTTC	CASSQERTSGLYEQYF
TRBD2	TRBV11-2	TRBJ2-1	TGTGCCAGCAGCCAAAGGGGGCTAGCGGGAAATGAGCAGTTCTTC	CASSQRGLAGNEQFF
TRBD1	TRBV4-3	TRBJ2-4	TGCGCCAGCAGCCAAGATATTCGGACAGGTCAAAACATTCAGTACTTC	CASSQDIRTGQNIQYF
-	TRBV7-9	TRBJ1-2	TGTGCCAGCAGCTTCCTGAATCGGGGGATTGGAGCTAACTATGGCTACACCTTC	CASSFLNRGIGANYGYTF
-	TRBV5-4	TRBJ2-3	TGTGCCAGCAGCCAGGGACTCTCTAGCACAGATACGCAGTATTTT	CASSQGLSSTDTQYF
-	TRBV19	TRBJ1-4	TGTGCCAGTAGTTTGAGAGGAAGCGAAAAACTGTTTTTT	CASSLRGSEKLFF
-	TRBV4-2	TRBJ2-5	TGTGCCAGCAGCCAAGACCAGTTAGCGGTAGAGACCCAGTACTTC	CASSQDQLAVETQYF